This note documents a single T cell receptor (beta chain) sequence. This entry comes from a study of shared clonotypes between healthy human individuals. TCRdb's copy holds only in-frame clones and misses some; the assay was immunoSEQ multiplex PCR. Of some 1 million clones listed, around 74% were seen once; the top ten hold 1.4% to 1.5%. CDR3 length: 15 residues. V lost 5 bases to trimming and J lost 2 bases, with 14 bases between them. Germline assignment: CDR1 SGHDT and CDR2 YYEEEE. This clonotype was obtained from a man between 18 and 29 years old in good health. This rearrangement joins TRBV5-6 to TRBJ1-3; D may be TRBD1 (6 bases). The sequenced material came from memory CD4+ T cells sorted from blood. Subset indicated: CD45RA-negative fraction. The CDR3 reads CASREQGWAGNTIYF. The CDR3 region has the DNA TGTGCCAGCAGGGAACAGGGTTGGGCTGGAAACACCATATATTTT.